This TCR beta chain was sequenced during a study of hypomethylating agent response in myelodysplastic syndrome. Study-level information: A diploid cytogenetic profile was most common; mean age approximately 72 +/- 6.3 years.

The ends lost 5 bases at V and 2 bases at J; junction bases unmatched: 8. CDR1 is SGHAT, CDR2 FQNNGV, per germline. This CDR3 region has 15 residues. TCRdb keeps only in-frame clones here, not all; method: immunoSEQ multiplex PCR. Among about 10,000 clones listed, 65% to 85% were seen once. Bulk bone marrow was analyzed without sorting T-cell subsets. The specimen was bone marrow, collected before or after starting hypomethylating agent treatment for myelodysplastic syndrome (not recorded which). The receptor was derived from a human donor with myelodysplastic syndrome. The J gene is TRBJ1-2, the V gene TRBV11-2, with 7 bases that match TRBD1. The CDR3 DNA reads TGTGCCAGCAGCCCCCGTACAGGGGTAAACTATGGCTACACCTTC. Translation gives CASSPRTGVNYGYTF.